This T cell receptor (beta chain) was captured by sequencing in a study of cytomegalovirus exposure and HLA in healthy donors. This CDR3 is built from 16 residues. Germline V lookup: CDR1 SEHNR, CDR2 FQNEAQ (reference sequence). V gave up 5 bases and J gave up 0 bases; unmatched junction bases: 7. Regarding donors, all were healthy bone marrow donors. The study sampled nominally healthy donors, though unrecorded immune exposures were likely. Remarks on this clone: What it binds is unknown.

Overall study findings and caveats: For TCR beta chains, V- and J-gene trimming was later linked to a missense DCLRE1C variant.

The study ran its PCR with 60 Vbeta and 13 Jbeta primers. Source study methods: A later analysis counted 80 million or so unique TCR beta chains, around 10 million shared. Clones were read by immunoSEQ multiplex PCR, and TCRdb kept only the in-frame ones, dropping some. V and J calls and clone size are copied from that table; D and trimming were computed from the DNA. The table lists some 96,000 clones, around three quarters of them singletons. The chain is built from TRBV7-9 and TRBJ1-1, with 9 bases lining up with TRBD1. The specimen was PBMCs. The source is a man aged 40-55 years in good health and CMV-seronegative. CDR3 sequence: CASSRQGQGLNTEAFF. CDR3 in DNA: TGTGCCAGCAGCAGACAGGGACAGGGCCTGAACACTGAAGCTTTCTTT.